Following are 23 T cell receptor beta chains from one sample sequenced in a study of blood T cells in healthy people across ages. Combining a sample-barcoded 5' primer with a J-beta primer mix, a second PCR ran for roughly 7 to 12 cycles. A single record per CDR3 protein comes from TCRdb applying MiXCR to the 5' RACE reads. This table has some 290,000 distinct CDR3 sequences, 27% appearing once. The specimen was blood. These receptors were obtained from a woman between 65 and 79 years old in good health.

This clonotype was detected a few times. The chain has TRBV14 and TRBJ1-4; D uncertain. The CDR3 extends over 17 amino acids. V dropped 3 bases and J dropped 6 bases, with 20 bases sitting between them. Germline V gene data show CDR1 as SGHDN and CDR2 as FVKESK. The CDR3 DNA reads as TGTGCCAGCAGCCACCGCCCACGGAGAGGTTTCGATGAAAAACTGTTTTTT. Encoded protein: CASSHRPRRGFDEKLFF.

Note on this clonotype: A clone one base away is much larger, so this may be a read error. CDR3 nucleotide sequence: TGTGCCAGCGCCCTGGAGGTGGCCAATCAGCCCCAGCATTTT. Translation gives CASALEVANQPQHF. This chain links TRBV27 with TRBJ1-5; no clear D gene. The ends were cut back, 8 bases at V and 3 bases at J, with 14 bases in the middle. Germline lookup yields CDR1 MNHEY and CDR2 SMNVEV (reference sequence). The CDR3 is 14 amino acids.

The V gene is TRBV7-9, the J gene TRBJ2-7; 7 positions agree with TRBD1. This CDR3 spans 14 amino acids. V trimming: 6 bases; J trimming: 2 bases; junction bases outside the gene matches: 7. CDR1 is SEHNR and CDR2 is FQNEAQ in the germline V gene (reference sequence). The CDR3 is CASSNRDSPYEQYF. The CDR3 region has the DNA TGTGCCAGCAGTAACCGGGACAGTCCCTACGAGCAGTACTTC. Full variable domain (missing parts from reference TRBV7-9 and TRBJ2-7): DTGVSQNPRHKITKRGQNVTFRCDPISEHNRLYWYRQTLGQGPEFLTYFQNEAQLEKSRLLSDRFSAERPKGSFSTLEIQRTEQGDSAMYLCASSNRDSPYEQYFGPGTRLTVT.

This clonotype turned up a few times. The chain combines TRBV4-1 with TRBJ1-3; D is unresolved. V shed 4 bases and J shed 0 bases, with 16 bases lying between them. The CDR3 totals 17 residues. The germline V gene has CDR1 MGHRA and CDR2 YSYEKL. The CDR3 nucleotides are TGCGCCAGCAGCCTACGAGGCCCTCCGAGCTCTGGAAACACCATATATTTT. As protein: CASSLRGPPSSGNTIYF.

CDR3 amino acids: CASSSQEEAFF. DNA of the CDR3: TGTGCCAGCAGCAGTCAGGAAGAAGCTTTCTTT. The chain has TRBV21-1 and TRBJ1-1. TRBV21-1 is a pseudogene segment. This CDR3 is built from 11 residues.

A few counts support this clonotype. J is TRBJ2-1 and V is TRBV12-3 or TRBV12-4, with D perhaps given as TRBD1 or TRBD2 (6 bases each). This CDR3 is built from 15 residues. V lost 7 bases to trimming and J lost 10 bases, with 23 bases between them. The CDR3: CASNLGGKATDEQFF. Written as DNA, the CDR3 is TGTGCCAGCAACCTAGGGGGGAAAGCGACTGACGAGCAGTTCTTC.

Remarks on this clonotype: A read error may explain this, as a much larger clone is one base away. The chain uses TRBV5-1 and TRBJ2-7; 9 bases fit TRBD1. CDR1 SGHRS and CDR2 YFSETQ come from the germline V gene. The CDR3 runs to 13 residues. This CDR3 is CACSWTGDSEQYF. For the CDR3, the DNA is TGCGCCTGCAGCTGGACAGGGGATAGCGAGCAGTACTTC.

Only a few counts were recorded for this clonotype. The V and J genes are TRBV29-1 and TRBJ1-2, with no clear D. The ends were cut back, 1 base at V and 8 bases at J, with 11 bases in the middle. CDR3 length: 12 residues. CDR1 is SQVTM and CDR2 is ANQGSEA in the germline V gene. CDR3 amino acids: CSVEGARPGYTF. As DNA, the CDR3 is TGCAGCGTTGAAGGAGCTAGGCCGGGCTACACCTTC. Filled out from reference TRBV29-1 and TRBJ1-2, the complete variable domain reads SAVISQKPSRDICQRGTSLTIQCQVDSQVTMMFWYRQQPGQSLTLIATANQGSEATYESGFVIDKFPISRPNLTFSTLTVSNMSPEDSSIYLCSVEGARPGYTFGSGTRLTVV.

The chain uses TRBV7-2 and TRBJ2-7; D remains unclear. Trimming removed 2 bases at V and 3 bases at J, with 11 bases between. Per germline, CDR1 SGHTA and CDR2 FQGNSA. The length of the CDR3 is 14 residues. The CDR3 region is CASSLKWVYYEQYF. Written as DNA, the CDR3 is TGTGCCAGCAGCTTAAAATGGGTGTACTACGAGCAGTACTTC.

This rearrangement joins TRBV30 to TRBJ2-1; D remains ambiguous. Trimming cost V 3 bases and J 3 bases, with 18 bases left between them. This CDR3 is 16 amino acids long. Germline CDR1 GTSNPN, CDR2 SVGIG (reference sequence). As DNA, the CDR3 is TGTGCCTGGAGCGTCAAAGTTACCTCCCGCTACAATGAGCAGTTCTTC. This encodes CAWSVKVTSRYNEQFF.

This rearrangement joins TRBV28 to TRBJ1-6; D is uncertain. CDR1 MDHEN and CDR2 SYDVKM come from the germline V gene. Trimming removed 6 bases from V and 7 bases from J, with 13 bases in between. This CDR3 is 14 amino acids long. CDR3 bases: TGTGCCAGCAGCCTCCCGGGCCCCAATTCACCCCTCCACTTT. As protein: CASSLPGPNSPLHF.

J is TRBJ2-6 and V is TRBV4-2, with a weak D call TRBD1 (5 bases). From germline, CDR1 is LGHNA and CDR2 YNFKEQ. CDR3 size: 18 residues. The V end lost 0 bases, the J end lost 0 bases, and 12 bases lay between the germline ends. The CDR3 here is CASSQEAGSFSGANVLTF. CDR3 DNA sequence: TGTGCCAGCAGCCAAGAGGCAGGGTCTTTCTCTGGGGCCAACGTCCTGACTTTC.

This clonotype occurred a few times. The chain carries TRBV28 and TRBJ2-7, with TRBD2 identical over 9 bases. There are 14 residues in the CDR3. CDR1 and CDR2 (germline): MDHEN, SYDVKM. The V gene end was trimmed by 5 bases and the J gene end by 6 bases; junction bases not matched to a gene: 8. The CDR3 reads CASSLIAGAGEQYF. The CDR3 DNA reads as TGTGCCAGCAGTCTCATAGCGGGAGCAGGCGAGCAGTACTTC.

The V call is TRBV7-2, the J call TRBJ1-1, with 11 bases identical to TRBD1. Germline CDR1 is SGHTA and CDR2 is FQGNSA. The ends lost 5 bases at V and 6 bases at J; junction bases unmatched: 8. This CDR3 is built from 15 residues. The CDR3 region is CASSPRTGGASEAFF. CDR3 bases: TGTGCCAGCAGCCCTCGGACAGGGGGCGCGTCTGAAGCTTTCTTT.

The chain recombines TRBV15 with TRBJ2-7; 11 bases match TRBD2. The germline V gene encodes CDR1 LNHNV and CDR2 YYDKDF (reference sequence). The junction had 8 bases not matched to a gene; V was cut back by 3 bases and J by 7 bases. The CDR3 length is 15 residues. The CDR3 DNA reads as TGTGCCACCAGCAGTCTAGCGGGAGGCGAGGGAGAGCAGTACTTC. Its translation is CATSSLAGGEGEQYF.

J is TRBJ2-7 and V is TRBV7-9, with D unclear. V lost 3 bases, J lost 2 bases, and 8 bases lay in between. The CDR3 totals 13 residues. Germline V gene data show CDR1 as SEHNR and CDR2 as FQNEAQ (reference sequence). The CDR3 DNA follows: TGTGCCAGCAGCTTGGACGGACCCTACGAGCAGTACTTC. Translating gives CASSLDGPYEQYF.

This chain links TRBV20-1 with TRBJ2-5, with D maybe TRBD1 (6 bases). Gene TRBJ2-7 matches the end of the DNA better, so the J call may be wrong. CDR1 and CDR2 from the germline V gene are DFQATT and SNEGSKA (reference sequence). The CDR3 runs to 14 residues. This chain's CDR3 is CSARLPRGGYEQYF. Here the CDR3 DNA reads TGCAGTGCTAGATTGCCCAGAGGGGGCTACGAGCAGTACTTC.

The V call is TRBV6-6, the J call TRBJ1-1, with D uncertain. Deletions cut 0 bases from V and 4 bases from J, with 15 bases between. Germline CDR1 is MNHNY and CDR2 is SVGAGI (reference sequence). This CDR3 has 16 residues. The DNA for the CDR3 is TGTGCCAGCAGTTACTCCTACCGGAGGGTTAGCACTGAAGCTTTCTTT. Protein sequence: CASSYSYRRVSTEAFF.

The chain joins TRBV4-1 to TRBJ2-7; the D gene could be TRBD1 or TRBD2 (5 bases each). Germline V gene lookup returns CDR1 MGHRA and CDR2 YSYEKL. The germline V and J ends were trimmed by 0 bases and 6 bases, with 21 bases remaining between them. The CDR3 consists of 17 residues. DNA of the CDR3: TGCGCCAGCAGCCAAGATCCCAGGGACCGCCAAGGGAGCGAGCAGTACTTC. This translates into CASSQDPRDRQGSEQYF.

CDR3 sequence (DNA): TGTGCCAGCAGTTACTCGATGTGGACCAATGAAAAACTGTTTTTT. Protein sequence: CASSYSMWTNEKLFF. V and J are TRBV6-5 and TRBJ1-4; no clear D gene. This CDR3 has 15 residues. V dropped 0 bases and J dropped 5 bases, with 10 bases sitting between them. Per germline, CDR1 MNHEY and CDR2 SVGAGI.

This chain connects TRBV20-1 to TRBJ1-1; D possibly corresponds to TRBD1 (5 bases). Germline V gene lookup returns CDR1 DFQATT and CDR2 SNEGSKA (reference sequence). V was pared by 1 base and J by 5 bases, with 17 bases between. The CDR3 extends over 15 amino acids. CDR3 nucleotide sequence: TGCAGTGCTAGAGCTTGGGGGGGGAAGGTGACTGAAGCTTTCTTT. Its translation: CSARAWGGKVTEAFF.

The chain uses TRBV7-6 and TRBJ2-5; 7 nucleotides align to TRBD1. The end of the DNA is better explained by TRBJ2-7, so the J call may be wrong. The CDR3 sequence is 15 residues long. The germline V gene encodes CDR1 SGHVS and CDR2 FNYEAQ. The CDR3 region has the DNA TGTGCCAGCAGCCCCCTGGGAAGGGGGCCATACGAGCAGTACTTC. This translates into CASSPLGRGPYEQYF.

The chain couples TRBV5-1 to TRBJ2-5, with 11 bases matching TRBD1. There are 14 residues in the CDR3. The V gene end was trimmed by 4 bases and the J gene end by 11 bases; junction bases not matched to a gene: 10. Germline lookup yields CDR1 SGHRS and CDR2 YFSETQ. CDR3: CASSQDRGLFEQYF. The CDR3 coding sequence is TGCGCCAGCAGCCAGGACAGGGGGCTATTTGAGCAGTACTTC.